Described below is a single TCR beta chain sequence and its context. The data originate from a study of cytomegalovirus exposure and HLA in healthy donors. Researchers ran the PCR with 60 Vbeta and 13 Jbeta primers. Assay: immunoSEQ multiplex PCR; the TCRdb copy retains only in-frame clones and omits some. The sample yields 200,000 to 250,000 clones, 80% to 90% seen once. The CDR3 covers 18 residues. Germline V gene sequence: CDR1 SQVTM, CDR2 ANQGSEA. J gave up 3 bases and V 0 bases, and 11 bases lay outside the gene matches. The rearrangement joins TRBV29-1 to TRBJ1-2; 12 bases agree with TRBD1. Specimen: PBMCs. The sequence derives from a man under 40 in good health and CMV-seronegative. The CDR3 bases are TGCAGCGTTGAAGAAGGCGGGGACAGGGGGCTACCTTACTATGGCTACACCTTC. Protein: CSVEEGGDRGLPYYGYTF.